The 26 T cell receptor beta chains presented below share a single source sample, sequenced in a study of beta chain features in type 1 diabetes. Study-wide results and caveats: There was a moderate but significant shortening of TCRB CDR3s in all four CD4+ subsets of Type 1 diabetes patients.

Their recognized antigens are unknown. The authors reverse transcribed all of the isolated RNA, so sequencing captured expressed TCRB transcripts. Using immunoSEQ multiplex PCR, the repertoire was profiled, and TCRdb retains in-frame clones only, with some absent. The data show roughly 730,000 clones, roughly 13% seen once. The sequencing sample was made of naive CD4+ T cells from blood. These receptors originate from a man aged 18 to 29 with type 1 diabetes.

CDR3 residues: CASSIPGAGGPQETQYF. The CDR3 nucleotides are TGTGCCAGTAGTATCCCGGGAGCGGGGGGGCCTCAAGAGACCCAGTACTTC. This rearrangement joins TRBV19 to TRBJ2-5; TRBD2 matches 10 bases. CDR3 size: 17 residues. In germline, CDR1 is LNHDA, CDR2 SQIVND (reference sequence). Trimming at V came to 3 bases and at J to 2 bases, leaving 9 bases not matched to a gene.

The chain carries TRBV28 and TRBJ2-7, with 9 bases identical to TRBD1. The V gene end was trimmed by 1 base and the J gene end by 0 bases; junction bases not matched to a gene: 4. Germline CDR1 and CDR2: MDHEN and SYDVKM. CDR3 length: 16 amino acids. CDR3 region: CASSLSTGGSSYEQYF. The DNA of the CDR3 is TGTGCCAGCAGTTTATCCACAGGGGGCAGCTCCTACGAGCAGTACTTC. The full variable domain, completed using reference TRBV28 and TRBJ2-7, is DVKVTQSSRYLVKRTGEKVFLECVQDMDHENMFWYRQDPGLGLRLIYFSYDVKMKEKGDIPEGYSVSREKKERFSLILESASTNQTSMYLCASSLSTGGSSYEQYFGPGTRLTVT.

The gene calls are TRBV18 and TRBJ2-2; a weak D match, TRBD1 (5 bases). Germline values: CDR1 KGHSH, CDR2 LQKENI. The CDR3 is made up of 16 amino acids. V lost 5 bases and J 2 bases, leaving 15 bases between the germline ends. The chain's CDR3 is CASSALRGRNTGELFF. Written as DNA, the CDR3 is TGTGCCAGCTCAGCCCTTAGGGGCAGAAACACCGGGGAGCTGTTTTTT. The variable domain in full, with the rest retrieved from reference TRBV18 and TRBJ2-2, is NAGVMQNPRHLVRRRGQEARLRCSPMKGHSHVYWYRQLPEEGLKFMVYLQKENIIDESGMPKERFSAEFPKEGPSILRIQQVVRGDSAAYFCASSALRGRNTGELFFGEGSRLTVL.

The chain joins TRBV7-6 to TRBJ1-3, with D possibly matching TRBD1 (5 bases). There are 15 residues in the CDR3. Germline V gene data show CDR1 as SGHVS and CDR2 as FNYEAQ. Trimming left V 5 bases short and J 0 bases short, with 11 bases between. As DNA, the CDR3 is TGTGCCAGCAGCCCACCGACAGCCTCTGGAAACACCATATATTTT. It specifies CASSPPTASGNTIYF.

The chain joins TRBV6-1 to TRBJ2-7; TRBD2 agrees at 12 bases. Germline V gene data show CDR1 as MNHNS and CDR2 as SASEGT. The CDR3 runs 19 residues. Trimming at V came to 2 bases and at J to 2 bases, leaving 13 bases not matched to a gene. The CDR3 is CASSEPLAGGWPTAYEQYF. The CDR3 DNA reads TGTGCCAGCAGTGAACCACTAGCGGGGGGCTGGCCGACCGCCTACGAGCAGTACTTC.

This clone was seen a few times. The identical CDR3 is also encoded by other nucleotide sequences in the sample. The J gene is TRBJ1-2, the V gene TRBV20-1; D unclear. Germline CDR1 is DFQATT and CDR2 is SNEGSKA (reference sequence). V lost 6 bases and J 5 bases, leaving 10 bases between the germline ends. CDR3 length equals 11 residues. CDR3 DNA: TGCAGTGCCTCCCCGGGATATGGCTACACCTTC. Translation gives CSASPGYGYTF.

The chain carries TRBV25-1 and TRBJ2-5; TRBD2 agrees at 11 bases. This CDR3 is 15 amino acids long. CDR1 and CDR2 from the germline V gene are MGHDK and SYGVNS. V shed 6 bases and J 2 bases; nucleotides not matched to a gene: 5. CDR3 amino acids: CASRTSGSPQETQYF. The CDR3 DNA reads TGTGCCAGCAGAACTAGCGGGAGCCCTCAAGAGACCCAGTACTTC. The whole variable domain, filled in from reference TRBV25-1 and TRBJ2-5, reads EADIYQTPRYLVIGTGKKITLECSQTMGHDKMYWYQQDPGMELHLIHYSYGVNSTEKGDLSSESTVSRIRTEHFPLTLESARPSHTSQYLCASRTSGSPQETQYFGPGTRLLVL.

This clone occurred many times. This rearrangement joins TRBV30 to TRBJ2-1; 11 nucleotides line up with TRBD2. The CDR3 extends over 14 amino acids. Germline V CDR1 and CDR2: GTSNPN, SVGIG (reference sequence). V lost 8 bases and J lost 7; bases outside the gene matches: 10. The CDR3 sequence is CAGTTSGELNEQFF. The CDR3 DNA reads TGTGCCGGGACGACTAGCGGGGAGCTGAATGAGCAGTTCTTC.

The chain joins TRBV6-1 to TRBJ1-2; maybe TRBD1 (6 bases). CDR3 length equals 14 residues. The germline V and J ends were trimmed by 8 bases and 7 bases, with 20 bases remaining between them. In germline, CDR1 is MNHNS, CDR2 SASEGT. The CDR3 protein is CASRPTGRGGGYTF. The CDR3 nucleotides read TGTGCCAGCCGACCGACGGGCAGGGGTGGTGGCTACACCTTC.

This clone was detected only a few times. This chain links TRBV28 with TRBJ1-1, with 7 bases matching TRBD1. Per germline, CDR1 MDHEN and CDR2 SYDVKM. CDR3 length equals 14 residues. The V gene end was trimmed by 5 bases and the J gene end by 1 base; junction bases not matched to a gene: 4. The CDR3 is CASSLDRENTEAFF. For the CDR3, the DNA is TGTGCCAGCAGTCTAGACAGGGAGAACACTGAAGCTTTCTTT. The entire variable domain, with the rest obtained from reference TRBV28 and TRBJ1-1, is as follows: DVKVTQSSRYLVKRTGEKVFLECVQDMDHENMFWYRQDPGLGLRLIYFSYDVKMKEKGDIPEGYSVSREKKERFSLILESASTNQTSMYLCASSLDRENTEAFFGQGTRLTVV.

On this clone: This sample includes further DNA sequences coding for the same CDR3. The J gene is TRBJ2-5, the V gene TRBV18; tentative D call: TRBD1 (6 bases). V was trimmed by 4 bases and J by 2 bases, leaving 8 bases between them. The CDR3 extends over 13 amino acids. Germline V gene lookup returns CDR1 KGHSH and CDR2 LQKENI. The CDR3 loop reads CASSRDRQETQYF. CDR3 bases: TGTGCCAGCTCACGCGACAGGCAAGAGACCCAGTACTTC. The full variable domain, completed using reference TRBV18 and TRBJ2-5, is NAGVMQNPRHLVRRRGQEARLRCSPMKGHSHVYWYRQLPEEGLKFMVYLQKENIIDESGMPKERFSAEFPKEGPSILRIQQVVRGDSAAYFCASSRDRQETQYFGPGTRLLVL.

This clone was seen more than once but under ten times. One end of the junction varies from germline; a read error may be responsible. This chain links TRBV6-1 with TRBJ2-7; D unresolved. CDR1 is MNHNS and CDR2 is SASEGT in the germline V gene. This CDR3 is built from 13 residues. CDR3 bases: TGTGCCATCAGTGATGAGACACAGCTCGAGCAGTACTTC. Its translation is CAISDETQLEQYF.

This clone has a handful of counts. The CDR3 DNA follows: TGTGCCAGCAGCCCCACTTGGACTAGTGGGGGTGTAGAGGACAATGAGCAGTTCTTC. As protein: CASSPTWTSGGVEDNEQFF. The chain is built from TRBV7-9 and TRBJ2-1, with 7 bases aligning to TRBD2. CDR3 size: 19 residues. From germline, CDR1 is SEHNR and CDR2 FQNEAQ (reference sequence). V gave up 5 bases and J gave up 5 bases; unmatched junction bases: 21.

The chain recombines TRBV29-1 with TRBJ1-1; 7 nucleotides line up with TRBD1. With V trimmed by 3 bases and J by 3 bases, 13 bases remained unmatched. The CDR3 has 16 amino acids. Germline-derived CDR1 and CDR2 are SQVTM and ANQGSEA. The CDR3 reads CSVDRQGVFLDTEAFF. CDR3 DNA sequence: TGCAGCGTTGATCGGCAGGGGGTTTTCCTGGACACTGAAGCTTTCTTT. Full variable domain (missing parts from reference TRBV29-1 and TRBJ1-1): SAVISQKPSRDICQRGTSLTIQCQVDSQVTMMFWYRQQPGQSLTLIATANQGSEATYESGFVIDKFPISRPNLTFSTLTVSNMSPEDSSIYLCSVDRQGVFLDTEAFFGQGTRLTVV.

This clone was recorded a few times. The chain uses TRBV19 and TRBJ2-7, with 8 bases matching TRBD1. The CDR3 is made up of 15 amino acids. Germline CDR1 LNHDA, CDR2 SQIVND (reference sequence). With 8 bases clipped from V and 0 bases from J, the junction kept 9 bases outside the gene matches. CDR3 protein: CASRETGASSYEQYF. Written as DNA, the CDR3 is TGTGCCAGTCGAGAGACAGGGGCGTCCTCCTACGAGCAGTACTTC.

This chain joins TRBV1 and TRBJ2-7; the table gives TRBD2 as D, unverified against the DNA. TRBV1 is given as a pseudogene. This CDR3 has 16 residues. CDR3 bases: TGCACCAGCAGCCATTCCGGACTAGCGGGAGGCTACGAGCAGTACTTC. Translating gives CTSSHSGLAGGYEQYF.

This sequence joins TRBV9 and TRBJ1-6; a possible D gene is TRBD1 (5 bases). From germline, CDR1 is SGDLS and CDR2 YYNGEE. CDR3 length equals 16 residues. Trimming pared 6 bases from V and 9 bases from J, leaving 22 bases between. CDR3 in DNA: TGTGCCAGCAACGGCGAGCGGGGGGATTTGGGTTCACCCCTCCACTTT. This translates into CASNGERGDLGSPLHF.

CDR3 sequence: CAWSMGSGYTF. CDR3 in DNA: TGTGCCTGGAGTATGGGTTCAGGCTACACCTTC. The genes are TRBV30 and TRBJ1-2; D gene unclear. V was pared by 2 bases and J by 8 bases, with 9 bases between. Germline V gene lookup returns CDR1 GTSNPN and CDR2 SVGIG (reference sequence). The CDR3 loop spans 11 amino acids.

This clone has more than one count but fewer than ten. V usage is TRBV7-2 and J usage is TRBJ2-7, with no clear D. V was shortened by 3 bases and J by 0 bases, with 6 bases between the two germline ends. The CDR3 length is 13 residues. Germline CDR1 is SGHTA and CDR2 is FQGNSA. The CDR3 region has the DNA TGTGCCAGCAGCTTGGTCATCTCCTACGAGCAGTACTTC. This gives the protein CASSLVISYEQYF.

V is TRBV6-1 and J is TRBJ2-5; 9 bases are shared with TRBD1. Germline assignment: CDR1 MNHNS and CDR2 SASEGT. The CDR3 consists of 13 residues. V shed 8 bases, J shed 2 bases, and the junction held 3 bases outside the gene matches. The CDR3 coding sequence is TGTGCCAGCGGGACAGGGCGACAAGAGACCCAGTACTTC. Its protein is CASGTGRQETQYF.

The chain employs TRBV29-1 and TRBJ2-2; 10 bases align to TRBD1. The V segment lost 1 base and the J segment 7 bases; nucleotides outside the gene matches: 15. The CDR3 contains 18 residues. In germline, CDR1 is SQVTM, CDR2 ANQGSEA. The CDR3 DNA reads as TGCAGCGTTGAAGGCCGCCCCCGACAGGGGGCTTGGGACGGGGAGCTGTTTTTT. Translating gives CSVEGRPRQGAWDGELFF.

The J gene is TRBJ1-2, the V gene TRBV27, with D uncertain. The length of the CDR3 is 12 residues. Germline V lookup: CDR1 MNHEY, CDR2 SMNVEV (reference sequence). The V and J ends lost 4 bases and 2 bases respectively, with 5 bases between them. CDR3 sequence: CASSSTNYGYTF. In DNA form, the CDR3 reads TGTGCCAGCAGTTCGACGAACTATGGCTACACCTTC.

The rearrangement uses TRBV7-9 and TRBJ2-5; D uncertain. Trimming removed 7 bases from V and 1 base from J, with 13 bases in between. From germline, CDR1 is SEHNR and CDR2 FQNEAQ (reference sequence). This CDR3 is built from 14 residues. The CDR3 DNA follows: TGTGCCAGCAACGAACTGGAGCCCCAAGAGACCCAGTACTTC. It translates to CASNELEPQETQYF. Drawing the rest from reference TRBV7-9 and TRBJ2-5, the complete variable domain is DTGVSQNPRHKITKRGQNVTFRCDPISEHNRLYWYRQTLGQGPEFLTYFQNEAQLEKSRLLSDRFSAERPKGSFSTLEIQRTEQGDSAMYLCASNELEPQETQYFGPGTRLLVL.

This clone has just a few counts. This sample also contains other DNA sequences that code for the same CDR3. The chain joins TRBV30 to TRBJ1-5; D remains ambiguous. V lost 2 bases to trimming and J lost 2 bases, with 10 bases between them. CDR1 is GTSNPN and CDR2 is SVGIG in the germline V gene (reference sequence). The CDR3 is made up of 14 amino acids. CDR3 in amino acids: CAWSSGGGNQPQHF. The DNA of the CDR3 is TGTGCCTGGAGTTCAGGCGGGGGCAATCAGCCCCAGCATTTT.

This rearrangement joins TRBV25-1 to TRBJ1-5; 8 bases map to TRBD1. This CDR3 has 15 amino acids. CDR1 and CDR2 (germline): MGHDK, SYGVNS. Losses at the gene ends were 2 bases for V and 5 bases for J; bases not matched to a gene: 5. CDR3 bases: TGTGCCAGCAGTGAAATCCCAGGGGGCCATCAGCCCCAGCATTTT. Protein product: CASSEIPGGHQPQHF.

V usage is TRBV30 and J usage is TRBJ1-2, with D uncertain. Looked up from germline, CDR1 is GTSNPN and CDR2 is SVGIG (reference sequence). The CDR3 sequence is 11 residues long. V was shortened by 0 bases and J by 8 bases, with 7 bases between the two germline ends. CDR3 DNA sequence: TGTGCCTGGAGTGTTTTCTTGGGCTACACCTTC. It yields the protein CAWSVFLGYTF.